One and the same sample provided the 21 T cell receptor beta chains below, sequenced in a study of low-dose radiotherapy and immunotherapy resistance in tumors. Time point given: after trial treatment. This sample's treatment: LDRT plus nivolumab, ipilimumab, low-dose cyclophosphamide and aspirin (RACIN trial). TRAV- and TRBV-specific primers were used for first-strand cDNA, which covered alpha and beta chains. TCR amplification ran roughly 21 PCR cycles using constant-region and V-primer adapter primers. TCRdb redid the calling of the reads with MiXCR, one entry per CDR3 protein. The sample shows 40,000 or so distinct CDR3 sequences, under 30% of them seen only once. Sequencing was performed on PBMCs, taken after low-dose radiotherapy plus immunotherapy. These TCRs come from a male donor with prostate cancer.

This clonotype was recorded at least ten times. This chain links TRBV19 with TRBJ1-5, with no clear D. CDR3 length equals 12 residues. Trimming took off 1 base at V and 5 bases at J, with 3 bases between the two ends. CDR1 and CDR2 from the germline V gene are LNHDA and SQIVND (reference sequence). Here the CDR3 DNA reads TGTGCCAGTAGTATAGCCCATCAGCCCCAGCATTTT. Translating it yields CASSIAHQPQHF.

This clonotype occurred many times. The V call is TRBV19, the J call TRBJ2-7, with D possibly called TRBD1 or TRBD2 (6 bases each). The germline V gene encodes CDR1 LNHDA and CDR2 SQIVND (reference sequence). The CDR3 has 14 amino acids. V dropped 5 bases and J dropped 0 bases, with 11 bases sitting between them. The CDR3 spells CASSEQGGSYEQYF. The CDR3 nucleotides are TGTGCCAGTAGTGAACAGGGAGGCTCCTACGAGCAGTACTTC. The complete variable domain, with remaining parts taken from reference TRBV19 and TRBJ2-7, reads DGGITQSPKYLFRKEGQNVTLSCEQNLNHDAMYWYRQDPGQGLRLIYYSQIVNDFQKGDIAEGYSVSREKKESFPLTVTSAQKNPTAFYLCASSEQGGSYEQYFGPGTRLTVT.

The sample holds a few counts of this clonotype. The V and J genes are TRBV10-3 and TRBJ1-2; D uncertain. This CDR3 comprises 13 residues. Trimming cost V 0 bases and J 5 bases, with 7 bases left between them. Germline V CDR1 and CDR2: ENHRY, SYGVKD. The CDR3 nucleotides read TGTGCCATCAGTGAGTCAGGGCAATATGGCTACACCTTC. Translated: CAISESGQYGYTF.

At least ten counts were recorded for this clonotype. The chain uses TRBV6-5 and TRBJ2-7, with 8 bases lining up with TRBD1. This CDR3 region has 16 residues. V gave up 0 bases and J gave up 3 bases; unmatched junction bases: 7. Germline-derived CDR1 and CDR2 are MNHEY and SVGAGI. DNA of the CDR3: TGTGCCAGCAGTTACTCAGGACAGGGAGGTAACTACGAGCAGTACTTC. This codes for CASSYSGQGGNYEQYF.

In its sample, this clonotype was seen many times. The rearrangement joins TRBV4-1 to TRBJ2-1; TRBD2 agrees at 12 bases. V shed 4 bases and J 0 bases; nucleotides not matched to a gene: 22. The CDR3 has 23 amino acids. Germline V lookup: CDR1 MGHRA, CDR2 YSYEKL. The CDR3 sequence: CASSPQGRMTSGRYRGSYNEQFF. CDR3 sequence (DNA): TGCGCCAGCAGCCCCCAGGGACGAATGACTAGCGGGAGATACCGGGGCTCCTACAATGAGCAGTTCTTC.

This clonotype occurred many times. The V call is TRBV7-3, the J call TRBJ2-6; D is unresolved. Germline CDR1 is SGHTA and CDR2 is FQGTGA. The germline V and J ends were trimmed by 5 bases and 0 bases, with 5 bases remaining between them. This CDR3 contains 14 residues. CDR3 in amino acids: CASSDFSGANVLTF. CDR3 sequence (DNA): TGTGCCAGCAGCGACTTCTCTGGGGCCAACGTCCTGACTTTC.

The chain has TRBV18 and TRBJ1-5; a weak D match, TRBD1 (5 bases). Germline V gene lookup returns CDR1 KGHSH and CDR2 LQKENI. Trimming took off 6 bases at V and 2 bases at J, with 14 bases between the two ends. There are 15 residues in the CDR3. The CDR3 loop is CASSGGAAGNQPQHF. In nucleotides, the CDR3 is TGTGCCAGCTCCGGCGGGGCAGCGGGCAATCAGCCCCAGCATTTT.

This clonotype appeared many times. J is TRBJ2-1 and V is TRBV28; perhaps TRBD1 as D (6 bases). The V end was cut by 11 bases, the J end by 4 bases, with 24 bases between. The germline gives CDR1 MDHEN, CDR2 SYDVKM. CDR3 size: 16 residues. Here the CDR3 DNA reads TGTGCCTCCCACAAATCGCACAGGGCCTTTTACAATGAGCAGTTCTTC. It yields the protein CASHKSHRAFYNEQFF. Variable domain in full (rest from reference TRBV28 and TRBJ2-1): DVKVTQSSRYLVKRTGEKVFLECVQDMDHENMFWYRQDPGLGLRLIYFSYDVKMKEKGDIPEGYSVSREKKERFSLILESASTNQTSMYLCASHKSHRAFYNEQFFGPGTRLTVL.

In this sample, this clonotype turned up a few times. This sequence joins TRBV30 and TRBJ2-7; 9 bases are shared with TRBD1. Germline V gene lookup returns CDR1 GTSNPN and CDR2 SVGIG (reference sequence). The CDR3 sequence is 15 residues long. V lost 2 bases, J lost 8 bases, and 13 bases stayed unmatched. This CDR3 is CAWSKLFGTGYKQYF. CDR3 DNA sequence: TGTGCCTGGAGTAAGTTATTCGGGACAGGGTATAAGCAGTACTTC.

This clonotype was recorded at least ten times. This sequence joins TRBV20-1 and TRBJ2-7, with 8 bases that match TRBD1. Per the germline V gene, CDR1 is DFQATT and CDR2 is SNEGSKA (reference sequence). The CDR3 runs 14 residues. The V gene end was trimmed by 3 bases and the J gene end by 2 bases; junction bases not matched to a gene: 6. CDR3 residues: CSASRTGNAYEQYF. CDR3 nucleotides: TGCAGTGCTAGTCGGACAGGGAATGCCTACGAGCAGTACTTC.

This clonotype has ten or more counts. This chain connects TRBV12-3 or TRBV12-4 to TRBJ1-1, with D uncertain. V lost 5 bases to trimming and J lost 1 base, with 8 bases between them. There are 13 residues in the CDR3. The CDR3 DNA is TGTGCCAGCAGTACAGATGCGAACACTGAAGCTTTCTTT. This encodes CASSTDANTEAFF.

The CDR3 region is CASSRTSGGAANTEAFF. The CDR3 nucleotides read TGTGCCAGCAGCCGGACTAGCGGGGGGGCGGCGAACACTGAAGCTTTCTTT. The chain combines TRBV11-2 with TRBJ1-1; tentative D call: TRBD1 (6 bases). Trimming cost V 5 bases and J 1 base, with 20 bases left between them. Germline loops: CDR1 SGHAT, CDR2 FQNNGV. The CDR3 is 17 amino acids. The full variable domain, with the rest looked up from reference TRBV11-2 and TRBJ1-1, is EAGVAQSPRYKIIEKRQSVAFWCNPISGHATLYWYQQILGQGPKLLIQFQNNGVVDDSQLPKDRFSAERLKGVDSTLKIQPAKLEDSAVYLCASSRTSGGAANTEAFFGQGTRLTVV.

At least ten counts were recorded for this clonotype. The V and J genes are TRBV27 and TRBJ2-7; 9 positions agree with TRBD2. CDR1 is MNHEY, CDR2 SMNVEV, per germline (reference sequence). The CDR3 has 16 residues. J gave up 1 base and V 5 bases, and 9 bases lay outside the gene matches. The CDR3 here is CASSPWGLAGSYEQYF. The CDR3 DNA is TGTGCCAGCAGTCCATGGGGGCTAGCGGGGTCCTACGAGCAGTACTTC.

This clonotype was observed many times. J is TRBJ1-5 and V is TRBV5-1; maybe TRBD1 (5 bases). The CDR3 has 14 residues. Germline values: CDR1 SGHRS, CDR2 YFSETQ. V dropped 0 bases and J dropped 7 bases, with 11 bases sitting between them. CDR3 DNA sequence: TGCGCCAGCAGCTTGGAGGCGGGGGAACAGCCCCAGCATTTT. This sequence encodes CASSLEAGEQPQHF.

In this sample, this clonotype turned up many times. This chain links TRBV6-6 with TRBJ2-2; 7 bases line up with TRBD1. This CDR3 has 14 residues. CDR1 is MNHNY, CDR2 SVGAGI, per germline (reference sequence). J was trimmed by 1 base and V by 7 bases; bases with no gene match: 3. As DNA, the CDR3 is TGTGCCAGCACAAGGACAGGGAACACCGGGGAGCTGTTTTTT. It is translated as CASTRTGNTGELFF.

In this sample, this clonotype turned up many times. The gene calls are TRBV7-2 and TRBJ1-4; D is possibly TRBD1 (5 bases). CDR1 and CDR2 (germline): SGHTA, FQGNSA. V lost 2 bases and J 3 bases, leaving 10 bases between the germline ends. This CDR3 comprises 15 residues. The CDR3: CASSLSGGSNEKLFF. In DNA form, the CDR3 reads TGTGCCAGCAGCTTATCCGGGGGATCTAATGAAAAACTGTTTTTT.

This clonotype was counted many times. The chain combines TRBV15 with TRBJ1-2; a possible D gene is TRBD1 (5 bases). Germline values: CDR1 LNHNV, CDR2 YYDKDF (reference sequence). This CDR3 has 17 amino acids. Between the trimmed V and J ends, which lost 0 bases and 3 bases, there was a span of 17 bases. CDR3 sequence reads: CATSRDKEAGMDYGYTF. The CDR3 DNA is TGTGCCACCAGCAGAGATAAAGAAGCAGGGATGGACTATGGCTACACCTTC.

This clonotype was observed many times. CDR3 amino acids: CASSLSQVTNYGYTF. The CDR3 nucleotides are TGTGCCAGCAGCTTATCGCAGGTGACCAACTATGGCTACACCTTC. The V gene is TRBV7-9, the J gene TRBJ1-2; no firm D call. Germline V gene data show CDR1 as SEHNR and CDR2 as FQNEAQ (reference sequence). Trimming cost V 2 bases and J 2 bases, with 12 bases left between them. This CDR3 is 15 amino acids long.

This clonotype was found a few times. This likely reflects a read error, since a far larger clone is one base away. The V call is TRBV6-1, the J call TRBJ2-2, with a tentative D call TRBD2 (6 bases). CDR1 MNHNS and CDR2 SASEGT come from the germline V gene. This CDR3 is 15 amino acids long. CDR3 amino acids: CANSYTGLNTGELFF. CDR3 in DNA: TGTGCCAACAGTTACACGGGACTGAACACCGGGGAGCTGTTTTTT.

This clonotype has a count of ten or more. The genes are TRBV7-2 and TRBJ1-2; the D gene is possibly TRBD1 (5 bases). V was cut by 4 bases and J by 4 bases, with 13 bases left in between. This CDR3 is built from 14 residues. Germline V CDR1 and CDR2: SGHTA, FQGNSA. The CDR3 DNA is TGTGCCAGCAGCTCGCTCCGGGGGACCTATGGCTACACCTTC. Translated: CASSSLRGTYGYTF. The full variable domain, rest sourced from reference TRBV7-2 and TRBJ1-2, is GAGVSQSPSNKVTEKGKDVELRCDPISGHTALYWYRQSLGQGLEFLIYFQGNSAPDKSGLPSDRFSAERTGGSVSTLTIQRTQQEDSAVYLCASSSLRGTYGYTFGSGTRLTVV.

This clonotype was detected many times. V usage is TRBV3-1 and J usage is TRBJ2-7; D ambiguous. Trimming left V 0 bases short and J 1 base short, with 4 bases between. This CDR3 region has 13 residues. Germline loops: CDR1 LGHDT, CDR2 YNNKEL (reference sequence). The CDR3 region is CASSQDQSYEQYF. CDR3 nucleotides: TGTGCCAGCAGCCAAGACCAATCCTACGAGCAGTACTTC.